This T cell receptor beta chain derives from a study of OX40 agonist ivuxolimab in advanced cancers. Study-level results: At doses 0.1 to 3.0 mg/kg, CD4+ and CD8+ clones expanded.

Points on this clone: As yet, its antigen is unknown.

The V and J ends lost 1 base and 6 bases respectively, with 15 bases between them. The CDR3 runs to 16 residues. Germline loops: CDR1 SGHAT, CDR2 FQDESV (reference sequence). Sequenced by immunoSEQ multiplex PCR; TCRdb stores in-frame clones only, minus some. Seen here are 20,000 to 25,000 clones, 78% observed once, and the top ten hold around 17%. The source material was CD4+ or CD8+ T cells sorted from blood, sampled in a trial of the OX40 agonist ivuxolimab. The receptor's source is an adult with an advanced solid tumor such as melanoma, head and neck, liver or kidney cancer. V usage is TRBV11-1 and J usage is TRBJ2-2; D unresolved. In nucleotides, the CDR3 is TGTGCCAGCAGCTTAGAAGTTGTGGCAGTCCCCGGGGAGCTGTTTTTT. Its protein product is CASSLEVVAVPGELFF.